The 18 T cell receptor beta chains presented below share a single source sample, sequenced in a study of shared clonotypes between healthy human individuals. The naive CD8 subset, CD45RO-negative cells positively selected for CCR7, excluded terminally differentiated effector memory CD45RA+ cells. Method: immunoSEQ multiplex PCR; TCRdb's copy keeps in-frame clones and lacks some. The sample contains 1.5 million to 2.5 million clones, less than 95% of which appear only once. Sequencing used naive CD8+ T cells sorted from blood. The receptors stem from a man aged 18 to 35 in good health.

The V call is TRBV7-8, the J call TRBJ1-5, with D possibly TRBD1 on 6 matching bases. V was pared by 3 bases and J by 2 bases, with 17 bases between. Germline V gene data show CDR1 as SGHVS and CDR2 as FQNEAQ. The CDR3 has 17 residues. DNA for the CDR3: TGTGCCAGCAGCTTCGGGGGCAGGGACGACGGCAATCAGCCCCAGCATTTT. This gives the protein CASSFGGRDDGNQPQHF.

The sample holds one count of this clone. V gene TRBV18 combines with J gene TRBJ2-7, with TRBD1 as a possible D gene (6 bases). V was pared by 0 bases and J by 0 bases, with 12 bases between. Looked up from germline, CDR1 is KGHSH and CDR2 is LQKENI. This CDR3 region has 16 residues. The CDR3 here is CASSPPFGDISYEQYF. The CDR3 nucleotides read TGTGCCAGCTCACCACCGTTCGGGGACATCTCCTACGAGCAGTACTTC.

As to this clone: Other DNA sequences of this sample code for an identical CDR3. The chain links TRBV9 to TRBJ2-7; unclear D gene. Trimming left V 2 bases short and J 0 bases short, with 6 bases between. Germline V gene data show CDR1 as SGDLS and CDR2 as YYNGEE. The CDR3 runs to 13 residues. CDR3 in DNA: TGTGCCAGCAGCGTCAGCCCCTCCTACGAGCAGTACTTC. Translating gives CASSVSPSYEQYF.

This chain links TRBV9 with TRBJ2-5; maybe TRBD1 (6 bases). V lost 2 bases to trimming and J lost 1 base, with 9 bases between them. Per germline, CDR1 SGDLS and CDR2 YYNGEE. The CDR3 consists of 14 residues. The CDR3: CASSVTGSQETQYF. CDR3 bases: TGTGCCAGCAGCGTGACAGGCTCCCAAGAGACCCAGTACTTC.

The genes are TRBV6-6 and TRBJ1-2; 8 bases map to TRBD1. CDR1 is MNHNY, CDR2 SVGAGI, per germline (reference sequence). The trim removed 6 bases at V and 4 bases at J, leaving 10 bases unmatched. CDR3 length: 15 residues. This chain's CDR3 is CASSPLGQGSYGYTF. The CDR3 DNA sequence: TGTGCCAGCAGCCCCTTAGGACAGGGTTCCTATGGCTACACCTTC.

The chain carries TRBV10-3 and TRBJ2-3, with 11 bases lining up with TRBD2. V dropped 6 bases and J dropped 4; count of bases not matched to a gene: 21. The V gene's germline CDR1 is ENHRY and CDR2 SYGVKD. This CDR3 is built from 20 residues. The CDR3 DNA follows: TGTGCCATCAGCAGCGGTGGGCTAGCGGGAGGCCCCGAGGTCGCAGATACGCAGTATTTT. Translation: CAISSGGLAGGPEVADTQYF.

The gene calls are TRBV7-9 and TRBJ1-1; D call uncertain. Trimming took 7 bases from V and 5 from J, leaving 20 bases between them. The CDR3 is 15 residues long. CDR1 is SEHNR, CDR2 FQNEAQ, per germline (reference sequence). CDR3 DNA sequence: TGTGCCAGCATCCCCGTTCGGACCTTGGGGACTGAAGCTTTCTTT. This gives the protein CASIPVRTLGTEAFF.

V gene TRBV4-3 combines with J gene TRBJ2-7; 9 positions agree with TRBD2. J lost 6 bases, V lost 0 bases, and 12 bases had no gene match. This CDR3 region has 17 residues. Germline assignment: CDR1 LGHNA and CDR2 YSLEER. CDR3 DNA: TGCGCCAGCAGCCAAGACGGGTCGGCTAGCGGGATGAGCGAGCAGTACTTC. Translated, it gives CASSQDGSASGMSEQYF.

The chain recombines TRBV11-3 with TRBJ2-7; D remains unclear. Looked up from germline, CDR1 is SGHNT and CDR2 is YENEEA. The CDR3 has 13 residues. Trimming took off 0 bases at V and 6 bases at J, with 9 bases between the two ends. This CDR3 is CASSLDSLGEQYF. CDR3 nucleotide sequence: TGTGCCAGCAGCTTAGATTCTCTAGGCGAGCAGTACTTC.

The V gene is TRBV6-5, the J gene TRBJ2-1; maybe TRBD2 (7 bases). The germline V gene has CDR1 MNHEY and CDR2 SVGAGI. This CDR3 has 16 amino acids. The ends were cut back, 2 bases at V and 4 bases at J, with 15 bases in the middle. The CDR3 spells CASSYQGEGVYNEQFF. CDR3 bases: TGTGCCAGCAGTTACCAAGGGGAGGGGGTGTACAATGAGCAGTTCTTC.

Points on this clone: Other DNA sequences in this sample translate to the same CDR3. V is TRBV19 and J is TRBJ2-3; TRBD2 matches at 7 bases. CDR1 is LNHDA, CDR2 SQIVND, per germline (reference sequence). The CDR3 covers 14 residues. V dropped 5 bases and J dropped 3; count of bases not matched to a gene: 5. The CDR3 bases are TGTGCCAGTAGTCCGGGGGGTCTAACAGATACGCAGTATTTT. This gives the protein CASSPGGLTDTQYF.

This clone has just one count. The chain links TRBV5-8 to TRBJ2-5; D gene unclear. The V and J ends lost 0 bases and 7 bases respectively, with 10 bases between them. The CDR3 spans 13 residues. Germline CDR1 and CDR2: SGHTS and YDEGEE. The CDR3: CASSLVAFATQYF. The CDR3 region has the DNA TGTGCCAGCAGCTTGGTAGCTTTCGCGACCCAGTACTTC.

The chain couples TRBV7-8 to TRBJ2-7, with D tentatively TRBD2 (6 bases). This CDR3 region has 18 residues. V was pared by 3 bases and J by 3 bases, with 24 bases between. Germline CDR1 and CDR2: SGHVS and FQNEAQ. CDR3 nucleotides: TGTGCCAGCAGCTTGGGTGGGAGGACTGGCCCGTACGGCTACGAGCAGTACTTC. Protein: CASSLGGRTGPYGYEQYF. The full variable domain, with the rest looked up from reference TRBV7-8 and TRBJ2-7, is GAGVSQSPRYKVAKRGQDVALRCDPISGHVSLFWYQQALGQGPEFLTYFQNEAQLDKSGLPSDRFFAERPEGSVSTLKIQRTQQEDSAVYLCASSLGGRTGPYGYEQYFGPGTRLTVT.

The chain carries TRBV12-1 and TRBJ2-1; TRBD2 was called by the table and not checked on the DNA. TRBV12-1 is deemed a pseudogene. This CDR3 has 18 residues. CDR3: CASSFPSGGARSYNEQFF. In DNA, the CDR3 is TGTGCCAGCAGCTTCCCTAGCGGGGGGGCTAGGTCCTACAATGAGCAGTTCTTC.

The V gene is TRBV2, the J gene TRBJ2-7; no reliable D call. CDR3 size: 14 residues. V lost 6 bases and J 0 bases, leaving 12 bases between the germline ends. Germline V gives CDR1 SNHLY, CDR2 FYNNEI. CDR3 protein: CASRPLGSSYEQYF. CDR3 nucleotide sequence: TGTGCCAGCAGACCCCTCGGCAGCTCCTACGAGCAGTACTTC.

The V call is TRBV19, the J call TRBJ1-1, with D perhaps TRBD1 (5 bases). The CDR3 is made up of 13 amino acids. Trimming cost V 7 bases and J 11 bases, with 20 bases left between them. Looked up from germline, CDR1 is LNHDA and CDR2 is SQIVND (reference sequence). CDR3 in amino acids: CASTPVEGAQAFF. The CDR3 DNA reads TGTGCCAGTACCCCGGTGGAAGGGGCGCAGGCTTTCTTT.

The chain uses TRBV19 and TRBJ2-7; 14 bases are a match to TRBD2. The CDR3 has 17 amino acids. Germline V gene sequence: CDR1 LNHDA, CDR2 SQIVND (reference sequence). With V trimmed by 1 base and J by 5 bases, 7 bases remained unmatched. CDR3 in DNA: TGTGCCAGTAGTATAGCTAGGACTAGCGGGAGGAGAGACGAGCAGTACTTC. Its protein is CASSIARTSGRRDEQYF.

The J gene is TRBJ2-1, the V gene TRBV11-2; the match to TRBD2 covers 7 bases. This CDR3 contains 18 residues. V was pared by 3 bases and J by 0 bases, with 11 bases of the junction left unmatched. In germline, CDR1 is SGHAT, CDR2 FQNNGV. The CDR3 loop reads CASSFPSGVRSSYNEQFF. CDR3 DNA sequence: TGTGCCAGCAGCTTCCCTAGCGGAGTTAGGAGCTCCTACAATGAGCAGTTCTTC.